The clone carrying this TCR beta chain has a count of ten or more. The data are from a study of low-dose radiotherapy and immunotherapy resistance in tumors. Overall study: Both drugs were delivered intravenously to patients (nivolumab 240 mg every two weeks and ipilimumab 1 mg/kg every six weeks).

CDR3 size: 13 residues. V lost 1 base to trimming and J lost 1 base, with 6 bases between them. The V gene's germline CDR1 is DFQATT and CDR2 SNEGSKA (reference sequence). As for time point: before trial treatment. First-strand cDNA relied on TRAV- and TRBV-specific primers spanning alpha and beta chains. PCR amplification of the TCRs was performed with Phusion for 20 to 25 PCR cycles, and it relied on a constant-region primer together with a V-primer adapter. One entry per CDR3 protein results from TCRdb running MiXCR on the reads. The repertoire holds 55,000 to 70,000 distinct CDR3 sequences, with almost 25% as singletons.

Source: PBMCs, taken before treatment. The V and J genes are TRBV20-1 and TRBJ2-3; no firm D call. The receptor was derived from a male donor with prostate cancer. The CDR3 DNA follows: TGCAGTGCTAGAGGTGGGGGCACAGATACGCAGTATTTT. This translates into CSARGGGTDTQYF.